These 25 T cell receptor beta chains originate from one sample sequenced in a study of blood T cell repertoires in COVID-19. Profiled with immunoSEQ multiplex PCR; TCRdb holds only in-frame clones, not every one. The profile shows approximately 300,000 clones, more than 75% of them singletons. The sample comprised peripheral blood. The receptors were sampled from a woman between 45 and 60 years old with acute or convalescent COVID-19.

This clone was detected once. The CDR3 loop reads CASSASTSRGSGGYTF. The DNA for the CDR3 is TGCGCCAGCAGCGCGAGTACGTCGCGGGGTTCTGGTGGCTACACCTTC. The gene calls are TRBV5-1 and TRBJ1-2, with D unresolved. The CDR3 loop spans 16 amino acids. Trimming pared 4 bases from V and 7 bases from J, leaving 23 bases between. Germline CDR1 is SGHRS and CDR2 is YFSETQ.

V is TRBV11-3 and J is TRBJ2-1; D remains ambiguous. The CDR3 has 13 residues. The V end was cut by 2 bases, the J end by 8 bases, with 10 bases between. Germline V gene data show CDR1 as SGHNT and CDR2 as YENEEA. The CDR3 reads CASSLQLGDEQFF. Here the CDR3 DNA reads TGTGCCAGCAGCTTACAGCTGGGCGATGAGCAGTTCTTC.

This clone appeared a few times. The V and J genes are TRBV28 and TRBJ2-1; tentatively, D is TRBD1 (6 bases). The CDR3 is 14 amino acids. Germline CDR1 is MDHEN and CDR2 is SYDVKM. Deletions cut 2 bases from V and 9 bases from J, with 14 bases between. The CDR3: CASSLPGGGFEQFF. For the CDR3, the DNA is TGTGCCAGCAGTTTACCAGGTGGGGGCTTTGAGCAGTTCTTC. The full variable domain, its missing parts supplied by reference TRBV28 and TRBJ2-1, is DVKVTQSSRYLVKRTGEKVFLECVQDMDHENMFWYRQDPGLGLRLIYFSYDVKMKEKGDIPEGYSVSREKKERFSLILESASTNQTSMYLCASSLPGGGFEQFFGPGTRLTVL.

The sample holds one count of this clone. This chain joins TRBV24-1 and TRBJ1-1, with TRBD1 identical over 8 bases. The V segment lost 2 bases and the J segment 1 base; nucleotides outside the gene matches: 5. Germline CDR1 is KGHDR and CDR2 is SFDVKD. CDR3 size: 16 residues. The CDR3 protein is CATSDSRTGRNTEAFF. For the CDR3, the DNA is TGTGCCACCAGTGATTCGAGGACAGGGAGGAACACTGAAGCTTTCTTT.

This rearrangement joins TRBV20-1 to TRBJ2-7; 7 bases map to TRBD2. The CDR3 is 14 residues long. Trimming took 3 bases from V and 3 from J; bases not matched to a gene: 8. CDR1 is DFQATT, CDR2 SNEGSKA, per germline (reference sequence). In nucleotides, the CDR3 is TGCAGTGCTAGTTTCTGGCGGGAGTACTACGAGCAGTACTTC. Translation: CSASFWREYYEQYF.

V usage is TRBV27 and J usage is TRBJ2-2; TRBD2 might be the D (6 bases). Germline V gene data show CDR1 as MNHEY and CDR2 as SMNVEV (reference sequence). The CDR3 length is 15 residues. The V gene lost 4 bases and the J gene lost 7 bases, with 16 bases spanning the gap. The CDR3 bases are TGTGCCAGCAGTTGGCTAGCGCGTAAGAGCGGGGAGCTGTTTTTT. As protein: CASSWLARKSGELFF.

The V gene is TRBV5-1, the J gene TRBJ2-1; 10 nucleotides line up with TRBD2. V dropped 1 base and J dropped 7; count of bases not matched to a gene: 8. CDR1 is SGHRS, CDR2 YFSETQ, per germline. The CDR3 extends over 16 amino acids. The CDR3 sequence is CASSLLVAGGGNEQFF. The DNA for the CDR3 is TGCGCCAGCAGCTTGTTAGTAGCGGGAGGAGGGAATGAGCAGTTCTTC.

The V and J genes are TRBV28 and TRBJ2-7; no clear D gene. V was shortened by 3 bases and J by 6 bases, with 9 bases between the two germline ends. This CDR3 is 12 amino acids long. CDR1 and CDR2 (germline): MDHEN, SYDVKM. In nucleotides, the CDR3 is TGTGCCAGCAGTTTTGTAACAAGCGAGCAGTACTTC. Translation: CASSFVTSEQYF. Full variable domain (rest looked up from reference TRBV28 and TRBJ2-7): DVKVTQSSRYLVKRTGEKVFLECVQDMDHENMFWYRQDPGLGLRLIYFSYDVKMKEKGDIPEGYSVSREKKERFSLILESASTNQTSMYLCASSFVTSEQYFGPGTRLTVT.

The chain has TRBV19 and TRBJ1-1, with TRBD1 matching 7 bases. V shed 3 bases and J 5 bases; nucleotides not matched to a gene: 18. The CDR3 sequence is 18 residues long. The germline CDR1 and CDR2 sequences are LNHDA and SQIVND (reference sequence). CDR3 DNA sequence: TGTGCCAGTAGTATCCCCCCATCCCCAGACAGGGTACAGACTGAAGCTTTCTTT. Translating it yields CASSIPPSPDRVQTEAFF. Full variable domain (rest looked up from reference TRBV19 and TRBJ1-1): DGGITQSPKYLFRKEGQNVTLSCEQNLNHDAMYWYRQDPGQGLRLIYYSQIVNDFQKGDIAEGYSVSREKKESFPLTVTSAQKNPTAFYLCASSIPPSPDRVQTEAFFGQGTRLTVV.

This clone came up once. The J gene is TRBJ2-5, the V gene TRBV5-1, with 7 bases matching TRBD1. CDR1 is SGHRS, CDR2 YFSETQ, per germline. Trimming removed 7 bases from V and 4 bases from J; junction bases left unmatched: 7. There are 13 residues in the CDR3. For the CDR3, the DNA is TGCGCCAGCGGCGACAGGGATGGAGAGACCCAGTACTTC. It translates to CASGDRDGETQYF.

This clone showed up just once. This chain connects TRBV11-2 to TRBJ2-7; 13 bases fit TRBD2. Germline V CDR1 and CDR2: SGHAT, FQNNGV. J gave up 5 bases and V 6 bases, and 16 bases lay outside the gene matches. CDR3 length: 18 amino acids. For the CDR3, the DNA is TGTGCCAGCAGTTTCGGCCGGGGACTAGCGGGAAGGCGACACGAGCAGTACTTC. It specifies CASSFGRGLAGRRHEQYF.

This clone was observed a few times. V usage is TRBV7-3 and J usage is TRBJ2-2; 12 nucleotides agree with TRBD2. CDR1 is SGHTA, CDR2 FQGTGA, per germline. J was trimmed by 7 bases and V by 1 base; bases with no gene match: 4. This CDR3 spans 16 amino acids. The CDR3 is CASSLRLAGDDGELFF. CDR3 in DNA: TGTGCCAGCAGCTTAAGACTAGCGGGAGACGACGGGGAGCTGTTTTTT.

The chain employs TRBV5-4 and TRBJ1-6; 12 bases are shared with TRBD1. This CDR3 comprises 20 residues. The ends lost 2 bases at V and 5 bases at J; junction bases unmatched: 14. Per the germline V gene, CDR1 is SGHNT and CDR2 is YYREEE (reference sequence). CDR3 bases: TGTGCCAGCAGCTTAAGGCGGGGGACAGGGGGCGCTTTCCATAATTCACCCCTCCACTTT. It codes for CASSLRRGTGGAFHNSPLHF.

Here the CDR3 DNA reads TGTGCCAGCAGCCCAACGGGACTAAATGAGCAGTTCTTC. Translating gives CASSPTGLNEQFF. The rearrangement links TRBV9 to TRBJ2-1, with TRBD2 matching over 7 bases. CDR3 length: 13 residues. V was pared by 4 bases and J by 7 bases, with 5 bases of the junction left unmatched. The germline gives CDR1 SGDLS, CDR2 YYNGEE.

This chain joins TRBV18 and TRBJ2-7; D may be TRBD1 (6 bases). The V gene's germline CDR1 is KGHSH and CDR2 LQKENI. V lost 6 bases to trimming and J lost 5 bases, with 17 bases between them. The CDR3 loop spans 14 amino acids. The CDR3 loop is CASSYSRSGDEQYF. The CDR3 DNA reads as TGTGCCAGCTCTTATAGCAGATCAGGGGACGAGCAGTACTTC.

The chain links TRBV5-6 to TRBJ2-1; 7 bases match TRBD1. V lost 7 bases, J lost 1 base, and 8 bases stayed unmatched. The length of the CDR3 is 15 residues. CDR1 is SGHDT and CDR2 is YYEEEE in the germline V gene. For the CDR3, the DNA is TGTGCCAGCCCGCGGGCAGGGGGTTCCTACAATGAGCAGTTCTTC. Residues: CASPRAGGSYNEQFF.

This chain connects TRBV5-8 to TRBJ2-7, with a weak D call TRBD2 (7 bases). The CDR3 is 15 amino acids. Trimming took off 4 bases at V and 0 bases at J, with 14 bases between the two ends. Germline values: CDR1 SGHTS, CDR2 YDEGEE. CDR3 loop: CASSRGGGPSYEQYF. The DNA for the CDR3 is TGTGCCAGCAGCCGGGGCGGGGGCCCCTCCTACGAGCAGTACTTC.

CDR3 sequence (DNA): TGTGCCAGCAGCTCGGTGGCCGGGGAGCTGTTTTTT. Protein: CASSSVAGELFF. The chain couples TRBV5-4 to TRBJ2-2; no reliable D call. Trimming cost V 3 bases and J 6 bases, with 6 bases left between them. CDR1 SGHNT and CDR2 YYREEE come from the germline V gene (reference sequence). The CDR3 consists of 12 residues.

This sequence joins TRBV5-8 and TRBJ2-3; tentative D call: TRBD1 (5 bases). The CDR3 consists of 14 residues. The V gene's germline CDR1 is SGHTS and CDR2 YDEGEE. V lost 2 bases and J 4 bases, leaving 11 bases between the germline ends. CDR3 in DNA: TGTGCCAGCAGCTTCCACAGGAACCCAGATACGCAGTATTTT. Translation: CASSFHRNPDTQYF.

CDR3 in DNA: TGTGCCAGTACAGGGGGTGAAAAACTGTTTTTT. Residues: CASTGGEKLFF. This chain links TRBV28 with TRBJ1-4, with 8 bases identical to TRBD1. The germline V gene encodes CDR1 MDHEN and CDR2 SYDVKM. The CDR3 sequence is 11 residues long. Losses at the gene ends were 9 bases for V and 7 bases for J; bases not matched to a gene: 1.

This clone was seen only a few times. This chain joins TRBV5-1 and TRBJ2-7; 9 bases are shared with TRBD1. Germline trimming cut 4 bases from V and 3 bases from J; bases unmatched to any gene: 5. This CDR3 has 14 amino acids. The germline V gene has CDR1 SGHRS and CDR2 YFSETQ. CDR3 sequence: CASSLGTGYYEQYF. DNA of the CDR3: TGCGCCAGCAGCCTGGGGACAGGGTACTACGAGCAGTACTTC.

This sequence joins TRBV4-2 and TRBJ1-2; D is unresolved. The CDR3 length is 16 residues. V dropped 0 bases and J dropped 5 bases, with 16 bases sitting between them. Per the germline V gene, CDR1 is LGHNA and CDR2 is YNFKEQ. The CDR3 DNA sequence: TGTGCCAGCAGCCAAGAGCACGGGGAGGGTGGATATGGCTACACCTTC. It specifies CASSQEHGEGGYGYTF.

This chain joins TRBV4-3 and TRBJ1-5; maybe TRBD1 (6 bases). This CDR3 has 16 amino acids. Germline CDR1 and CDR2: LGHNA and YSLEER. Between the trimmed V and J ends, which lost 0 bases and 7 bases, there was a span of 16 bases. CDR3 DNA sequence: TGCGCCAGCAGCCAAGATCCGGCAGGGGCTGGGCAGCCCCAGCATTTT. It encodes CASSQDPAGAGQPQHF.

The V gene is TRBV25-1, the J gene TRBJ2-1, with 7 bases aligning to TRBD1. After removal of 5 bases from V and 3 bases from J, the junction contained 13 bases not matched to a gene. CDR1 and CDR2 (germline): MGHDK, SYGVNS. This CDR3 is 17 amino acids long. This CDR3 is CASSRPQDRAGYNEQFF. The CDR3 coding sequence is TGTGCCAGCAGTAGGCCCCAAGACAGGGCAGGCTACAATGAGCAGTTCTTC.

The rearrangement links TRBV4-1 to TRBJ2-7; a possible D gene is TRBD1 (6 bases). V gave up 3 bases and J gave up 4 bases, with 16 bases separating them. The CDR3 has 15 amino acids. The germline gives CDR1 MGHRA, CDR2 YSYEKL. CDR3 coding DNA: TGCGCCAGCAGCCAGACGGGAACCCAGGGGTACGAGCAGTACTTC. Translating gives CASSQTGTQGYEQYF.